The rows below give T cell receptor beta chains drawn from one sample of a study of T-cell reconstitution after alpha-beta-depleted transplantation in children. TCRdb reprocessed the PCR reads via MiXCR and lists one record per CDR3 protein. The data contain hundreds of thousands of distinct CDR3 sequences, over 15% of them singletons. The sample consisted of PBMCs from the stem cell graft donor, taken from the stem cell graft. These receptor sequences come from a human donor who donated a stem cell graft to a child with acute myeloid leukemia. Both conserved end residues are part of each CDR3. Fields, in order: J gene, V gene, CDR3 length, D gene, clone size, CDR3 protein, CDR3 DNA. A D gene is named only where the DNA matches it firmly. Size tells how often a clone was seen (once, few, many) or the class of an expanded clone, and some rows leave it out.

J gene: TRBJ2-7
V gene: TRBV20-1
CDR3 length: 14
D gene: TRBD2
clone size: many
CDR3 protein: CSAGGLAGDYEQYF
CDR3 DNA: TGCAGTGCTGGGGGACTAGCGGGGGACTACGAGCAGTACTTC

J gene: TRBJ2-5
V gene: TRBV18
CDR3 length: 13
D gene: TRBD1
clone size: many
CDR3 protein: CASSPTGQETQYF
CDR3 DNA: TGTGCCAGCTCACCGACAGGGCAAGAGACCCAGTACTTC

J gene: TRBJ1-5
V gene: TRBV20-1
CDR3 length: 14
D gene: -
clone size: -
CDR3 protein: CSARGPGDNQPQHF
CDR3 DNA: TGCAGTGCTAGGGGACCAGGGGACAATCAGCCCCAGCATTTT

J gene: TRBJ2-7
V gene: TRBV20-1
CDR3 length: 15
D gene: TRBD1
clone size: many
CDR3 protein: CSARPSSQGAWEQYF
CDR3 DNA: TGCAGTGCTAGACCCTCGTCCCAGGGGGCGTGGGAGCAGTACTTC

J gene: TRBJ2-1
V gene: TRBV7-9
CDR3 length: 14
D gene: -
clone size: few
CDR3 protein: CASSLDREVDEQFF
CDR3 DNA: TGTGCCAGCAGCTTAGACAGGGAAGTCGATGAGCAGTTCTTC

J gene: TRBJ2-4
V gene: TRBV20-1
CDR3 length: 12
D gene: -
clone size: many
CDR3 protein: CSVRDLKNIQYF
CDR3 DNA: TGCAGTGTCCGAGACCTGAAAAACATTCAGTACTTC

J gene: TRBJ2-3
V gene: TRBV12-3/TRBV12-4
CDR3 length: 12
D gene: -
clone size: many
CDR3 protein: CASSQSTDTQYF
CDR3 DNA: TGTGCCAGCAGTCAGTCCACAGATACGCAGTATTTT

J gene: TRBJ2-7
V gene: TRBV15
CDR3 length: 13
D gene: -
clone size: many
CDR3 protein: CATSTLADDEQYF
CDR3 DNA: TGTGCCACCAGTACACTCGCGGACGACGAGCAGTACTTC

J gene: TRBJ2-1
V gene: TRBV5-1
CDR3 length: 15
D gene: -
clone size: -
CDR3 protein: CASSLNNYRYNEQFF
CDR3 DNA: TGCGCCAGCAGCTTAAATAACTACCGTTACAATGAGCAGTTCTTC

J gene: TRBJ1-5
V gene: TRBV7-2
CDR3 length: 14
D gene: TRBD1
clone size: -
CDR3 protein: CASSLGQGWQPQHF
CDR3 DNA: TGTGCCAGCAGCTTAGGACAGGGGTGGCAGCCCCAGCATTTT

J gene: TRBJ1-6
V gene: TRBV20-1
CDR3 length: 11
D gene: -
clone size: many
CDR3 protein: CSATGHGPLHF
CDR3 DNA: TGCAGTGCTACGGGGCATGGGCCCCTCCACTTT

J gene: TRBJ1-3
V gene: TRBV4-1
CDR3 length: 17
D gene: -
clone size: -
CDR3 protein: CASSPGGDRTSGNTIYF
CDR3 DNA: TGCGCCAGCAGCCCAGGCGGAGACCGAACCTCTGGAAACACCATATATTTT

J gene: TRBJ1-4
V gene: TRBV20-1
CDR3 length: 13
D gene: -
clone size: few
CDR3 protein: CSASPPSNEKLFF
CDR3 DNA: TGCAGTGCTAGTCCCCCCTCAAATGAAAAACTGTTTTTT

J gene: TRBJ2-5
V gene: TRBV18
CDR3 length: 16
D gene: -
clone size: -
CDR3 protein: CASSPQTAGAVETQYF
CDR3 DNA: TGTGCCAGCTCACCTCAAACAGCTGGCGCGGTGGAGACCCAGTACTTC

J gene: TRBJ1-2
V gene: TRBV29-1
CDR3 length: 13
D gene: -
clone size: -
CDR3 protein: CSVAYGPVYGYTF
CDR3 DNA: TGCAGCGTCGCCTACGGGCCCGTCTATGGCTACACCTTC

J gene: TRBJ2-5
V gene: TRBV9
CDR3 length: 15
D gene: -
clone size: few
CDR3 protein: CASSVATGMGETQYF
CDR3 DNA: TGTGCCAGCAGCGTAGCTACAGGGATGGGGGAGACCCAGTACTTC

J gene: TRBJ2-1
V gene: TRBV20-1
CDR3 length: 15
D gene: -
clone size: -
CDR3 protein: CSAYPRGEGYNEQFF
CDR3 DNA: TGCAGTGCTTATCCCAGGGGGGAAGGTTACAATGAGCAGTTCTTC

J gene: TRBJ1-1
V gene: TRBV5-1
CDR3 length: 13
D gene: -
clone size: -
CDR3 protein: CASSLVSGLEAFF
CDR3 DNA: TGCGCCAGCAGCTTGGTTTCGGGGCTTGAAGCTTTCTTT

J gene: TRBJ1-6
V gene: TRBV5-1
CDR3 length: 14
D gene: -
clone size: few
CDR3 protein: CASSLSQAGSPLHF
CDR3 DNA: TGCGCCAGCAGCTTGAGTCAGGCAGGCTCACCCCTCCACTTT

J gene: TRBJ2-1
V gene: TRBV6-1
CDR3 length: 16
D gene: TRBD1
clone size: -
CDR3 protein: CASRTGTGGSYNEQFF
CDR3 DNA: TGTGCCAGCAGAACCGGGACAGGGGGCTCCTACAATGAGCAGTTCTTC

J gene: TRBJ2-2
V gene: TRBV12-3/TRBV12-4
CDR3 length: 13
D gene: -
clone size: -
CDR3 protein: CASREDGLWELFF
CDR3 DNA: TGTGCCAGCAGAGAGGACGGGCTGTGGGAGCTGTTTTTT

J gene: TRBJ1-4
V gene: TRBV4-3
CDR3 length: 15
D gene: TRBD1
clone size: -
CDR3 protein: CASSRRQGAFEKLFF
CDR3 DNA: TGCGCCAGCAGCCGACGACAGGGGGCGTTTGAAAAACTGTTTTTT

J gene: TRBJ2-1
V gene: TRBV12-3/TRBV12-4
CDR3 length: 14
D gene: -
clone size: -
CDR3 protein: CASSFQHHRYEQFF
CDR3 DNA: TGTGCCAGCAGTTTTCAGCATCATAGGTATGAGCAGTTCTTC

J gene: TRBJ2-7
V gene: TRBV5-1
CDR3 length: 14
D gene: -
clone size: few
CDR3 protein: CASSRDRPIERQYF
CDR3 DNA: TGCGCCAGCAGCAGAGACAGACCGATTGAGCGGCAGTACTTC

J gene: TRBJ1-3
V gene: TRBV7-2
CDR3 length: 16
D gene: -
clone size: -
CDR3 protein: CASSSGTRGSRNTIYF
CDR3 DNA: TGTGCCAGCAGCTCCGGCACCCGGGGCTCGAGAAACACCATATATTTT